This T cell receptor (beta chain) was identified in a study of response to subunit inactivated influenza vaccine. V was clipped by 4 bases and J by 0 bases; unmatched bases: 3. The CDR3 has 16 residues. In germline, CDR1 is SGHRS, CDR2 YFSETQ. Study-wide results and limits: Few additional T cells are recruited per seasonal influenza vaccination, authors suggested.

There are a few counts of this clonotype. The antigen is undetermined. TCRdb re-called the RT-PCR reads with MiXCR, one entry per CDR3 protein. The sample carries roughly 630,000 distinct CDR3 sequences, less than 15% recorded once. The genes are TRBV5-1 and TRBJ2-2, with TRBD2 matching over 10 bases. The source is a man aged 45-65 years who received an inactivated influenza vaccine. The starting material was PBMCs from blood, obtained roughly 2 weeks before vaccination. CDR3 in amino acids: CASSNGLAANTGELFF. In DNA, the CDR3 is TGCGCCAGCAGCAACGGACTAGCGGCGAACACCGGGGAGCTGTTTTTT.